The 6 T cell receptor beta chains below were found in one sample sequenced in a study of cytomegalovirus exposure and HLA in healthy donors. The PCR contained 60 Vbeta and 13 Jbeta primers. Repertoires were generated with immunoSEQ multiplex PCR, while TCRdb's copy carries only in-frame clones and drops some. The top ten clones hold about 2% of a sample with 300,000 or so clones, approximately 84% of them seen once. Material for sequencing was PBMCs. The source is a woman aged 40-49 years in good health and CMV-seropositive.

V usage is TRBV6-1 and J usage is TRBJ2-3, with 8 bases aligning to TRBD2. After removal of 7 bases from V and 2 bases from J, the junction contained 2 bases not matched to a gene. Germline CDR1 reads MNHNS; CDR2 reads SASEGT. There are 13 residues in the CDR3. This chain's CDR3 is CASKREFTDTQYF. The CDR3 DNA reads as TGTGCCAGCAAGCGGGAGTTCACAGATACGCAGTATTTT.

The chain is built from TRBV7-2 and TRBJ2-1, with 8 bases identical to TRBD2. CDR3 size: 18 residues. The trim removed 2 bases at V and 3 bases at J, leaving 12 bases unmatched. CDR1 is SGHTA, CDR2 FQGNSA, per germline. Written as DNA, the CDR3 is TGTGCCAGCAGCTTATGGGGGCCCACTGCGGGAGGCTACAATGAGCAGTTCTTC. This sequence encodes CASSLWGPTAGGYNEQFF. Full variable domain (remainder filled in from reference TRBV7-2 and TRBJ2-1): GAGVSQSPSNKVTEKGKDVELRCDPISGHTALYWYRQSLGQGLEFLIYFQGNSAPDKSGLPSDRFSAERTGGSVSTLTIQRTQQEDSAVYLCASSLWGPTAGGYNEQFFGPGTRLTVL.

CDR3 bases: TGTGCCAGCAGACCCGGGACAGACTATGGCTACACCTTC. This codes for CASRPGTDYGYTF. The chain couples TRBV28 to TRBJ1-2; 7 bases are a match to TRBD1. CDR3 length: 13 residues. Germline V CDR1 and CDR2: MDHEN, SYDVKM. With 6 bases clipped from V and 3 bases from J, the junction kept 4 bases outside the gene matches.

The chain recombines TRBV7-2 with TRBJ2-3, with 8 bases identical to TRBD2. Germline CDR1 is SGHTA and CDR2 is FQGNSA. The ends lost 0 bases at V and 5 bases at J; junction bases unmatched: 16. This CDR3 is 19 amino acids long. The CDR3 nucleotides are TGTGCCAGCAGCTTAGCCCGGGGCTATGGAGCGGGAGACGTAGATACGCAGTATTTT. Residues: CASSLARGYGAGDVDTQYF.

This clone showed up just a few times. This chain links TRBV9 with TRBJ2-1; D might be TRBD1 (6 bases). Germline CDR1 reads SGDLS; CDR2 reads YYNGEE. CDR3 length: 16 amino acids. Between the trimmed V and J ends, which lost 0 bases and 5 bases, there was a span of 15 bases. The CDR3 DNA follows: TGTGCCAGCAGCGTAGCTACAGGGACCCGTAACAATGAGCAGTTCTTC. Protein sequence: CASSVATGTRNNEQFF. Using reference TRBV9 and TRBJ2-1 for the parts outside the CDR3, the full variable domain is DSGVTQTPKHLITATGQRVTLRCSPRSGDLSVYWYQQSLDQGLQFLIQYYNGEERAKGNILERFSAQQFPDLHSELNLSSLELGDSALYFCASSVATGTRNNEQFFGPGTRLTVL.

In DNA, the CDR3 is TGTGCCAGCAGCTTAGAGCTCGTGAACACTGAAGCTTTCTTT. Its translation: CASSLELVNTEAFF. The chain carries TRBV7-9 and TRBJ1-1; unclear D gene. Between the trimmed V and J ends, which lost 1 base and 0 bases, there was a span of 6 bases. Germline V gene lookup returns CDR1 SEHNR and CDR2 FQNEAQ (reference sequence). The CDR3 runs 14 residues.